What follows describes a single TCR beta chain. Antigen specificity is unknown. The data were taken from a study of T cell responses to AZD1222 COVID-19 vaccine. TCRdb's table, derived via immunoSEQ multiplex PCR, lists solely in-frame clones and lacks some. The table lists around 120,000 clones, 85% to 95% of them singletons. The study, taken as a whole, reports: Regions 160-218 and 743-854 held dominance among vaccine-associated CD4 TCRs, which spanned spike.

CDR3 length equals 16 residues. Germline V CDR1 and CDR2: SGHRS, YFSETQ. J gave up 4 bases and V 2 bases, and 8 bases lay outside the gene matches. This specimen was peripheral blood, taken on day 0 of AZD1222 vaccination. The sequence came from an adult in good health. This sequence joins TRBV5-1 and TRBJ2-7; 11 positions agree with TRBD1. This CDR3 reads CASSFGAGDRGYEQYF. The CDR3 DNA sequence: TGCGCCAGCAGCTTTGGTGCGGGGGACAGGGGGTACGAGCAGTACTTC.